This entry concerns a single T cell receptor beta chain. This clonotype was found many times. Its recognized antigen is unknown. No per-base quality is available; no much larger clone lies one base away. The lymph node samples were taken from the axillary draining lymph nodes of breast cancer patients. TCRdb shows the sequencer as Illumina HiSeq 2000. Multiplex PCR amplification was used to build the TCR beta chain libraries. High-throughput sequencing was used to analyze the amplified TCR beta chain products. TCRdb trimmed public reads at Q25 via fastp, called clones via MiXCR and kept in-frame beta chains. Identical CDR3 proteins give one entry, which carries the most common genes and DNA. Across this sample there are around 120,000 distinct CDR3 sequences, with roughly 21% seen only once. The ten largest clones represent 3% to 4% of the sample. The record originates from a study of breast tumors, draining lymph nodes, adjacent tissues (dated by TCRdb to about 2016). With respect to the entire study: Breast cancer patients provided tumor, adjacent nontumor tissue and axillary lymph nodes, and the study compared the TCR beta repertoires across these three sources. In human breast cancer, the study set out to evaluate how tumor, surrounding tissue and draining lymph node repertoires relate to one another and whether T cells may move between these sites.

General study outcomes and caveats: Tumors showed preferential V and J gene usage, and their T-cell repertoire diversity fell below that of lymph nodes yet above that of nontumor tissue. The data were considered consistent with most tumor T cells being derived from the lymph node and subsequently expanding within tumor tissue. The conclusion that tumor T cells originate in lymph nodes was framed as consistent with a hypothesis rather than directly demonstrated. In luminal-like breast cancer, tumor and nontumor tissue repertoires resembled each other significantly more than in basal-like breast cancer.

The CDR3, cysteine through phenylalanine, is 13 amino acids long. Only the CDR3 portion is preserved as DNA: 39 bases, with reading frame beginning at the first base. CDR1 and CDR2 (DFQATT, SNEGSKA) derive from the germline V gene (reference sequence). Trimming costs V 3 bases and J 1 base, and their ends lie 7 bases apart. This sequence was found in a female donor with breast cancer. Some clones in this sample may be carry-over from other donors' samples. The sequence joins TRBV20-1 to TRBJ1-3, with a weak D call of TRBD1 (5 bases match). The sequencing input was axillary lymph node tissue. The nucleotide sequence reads TGCAGTGCTAGTAGGGGATCTGGAAACACCATATATTTT. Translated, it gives CSASRGSGNTIYF.